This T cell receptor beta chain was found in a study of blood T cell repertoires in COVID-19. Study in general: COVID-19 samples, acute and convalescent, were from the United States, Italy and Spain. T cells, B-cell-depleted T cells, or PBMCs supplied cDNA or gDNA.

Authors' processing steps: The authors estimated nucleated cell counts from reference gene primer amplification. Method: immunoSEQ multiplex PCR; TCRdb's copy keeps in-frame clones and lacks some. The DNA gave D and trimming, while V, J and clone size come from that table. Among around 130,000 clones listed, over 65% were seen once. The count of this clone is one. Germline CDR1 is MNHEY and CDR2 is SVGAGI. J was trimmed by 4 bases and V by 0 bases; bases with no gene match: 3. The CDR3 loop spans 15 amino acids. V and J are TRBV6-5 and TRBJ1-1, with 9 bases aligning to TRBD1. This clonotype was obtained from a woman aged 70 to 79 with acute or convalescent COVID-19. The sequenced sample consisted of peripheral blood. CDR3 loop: CASSYSDRGTTEAFF. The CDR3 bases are TGTGCCAGCAGTTACTCTGACAGGGGGACCACTGAAGCTTTCTTT.